One sample yielded the 4 T cell receptor beta chains listed below, sequenced in a study of regulatory T cells in long-lasting Graves disease. TCR beta libraries were built with iRepertoire HTBI primers and Arm-PCR of CDR3 regions. TCRdb passed the multiplex PCR reads through MiXCR, listing each CDR3 protein once. The sample has some 460,000 distinct CDR3 sequences, about 16% seen once; the top ten hold 12%. Time point here: newly diagnosed GD, antithyroid drugs for less than 3 months. From PBMCs, RNA was extracted and then used to make the TCR library. A further study also used this sample, focusing on T cells in Graves' hyperthyroidism and ophthalmopathy.

This specimen was peripheral blood mononuclear cells (PBMCs), taken at new diagnosis, from a patient treated with antithyroid drugs. The source is a middle-aged man with Graves disease.

A few counts support this clonotype. CDR3 sequence: CATSDPPSGVLTDTQYF. The CDR3 coding sequence is TGTGCCACCAGTGACCCCCCCAGCGGGGTTCTCACAGATACGCAGTATTTT. The chain carries TRBV24-1 and TRBJ2-3; 7 nucleotides agree with TRBD2. Germline CDR1 reads KGHDR; CDR2 reads SFDVKD. The CDR3 consists of 17 residues. V gave up 4 bases and J gave up 2 bases; unmatched junction bases: 11.

This clonotype was seen a handful of times. J is TRBJ2-5 and V is TRBV9; D not resolved. Germline loops: CDR1 SGDLS, CDR2 YYNGEE. The CDR3 covers 14 residues. V shed 0 bases and J shed 5 bases, with 11 bases lying between them. In nucleotides, the CDR3 is TGTGCCAGCAGCGTAGGAACCGGTTGGGAGACCCAGTACTTC. It codes for CASSVGTGWETQYF.

This clonotype was observed at least ten times. The J gene is TRBJ1-1, the V gene TRBV30; D is uncertain. The V gene's germline CDR1 is GTSNPN and CDR2 SVGIG (reference sequence). The V end lost 6 bases, the J end lost 1 base, and 6 bases lay between the germline ends. The CDR3 contains 11 residues. In DNA form, the CDR3 reads TGTGCCTGTAATCGGAACACTGAAGCTTTCTTT. Encoded protein: CACNRNTEAFF.

Ten or more counts support this clonotype. The rearrangement joins TRBV10-1 to TRBJ1-6; no clear D. The V gene's germline CDR1 is WNHNN and CDR2 SYGVQD (reference sequence). This CDR3 contains 13 residues. V lost 6 bases and J 10 bases, leaving 13 bases between the germline ends. The CDR3 region is CASSENWNSPLHF. DNA of the CDR3: TGCGCCAGCAGCGAGAATTGGAACTCACCCCTCCACTTT.